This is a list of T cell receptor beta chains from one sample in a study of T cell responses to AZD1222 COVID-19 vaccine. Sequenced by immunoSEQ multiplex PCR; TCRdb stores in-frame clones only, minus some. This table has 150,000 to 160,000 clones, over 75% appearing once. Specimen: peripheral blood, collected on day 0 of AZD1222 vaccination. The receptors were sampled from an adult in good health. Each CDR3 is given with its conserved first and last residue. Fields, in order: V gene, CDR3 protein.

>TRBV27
CASSLFGGSYSGANVLTF
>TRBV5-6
CASSFQNLTYGSYNEQFF
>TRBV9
CASGRDPTNEKLFF
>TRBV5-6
CASSSSPGTSYEQYF
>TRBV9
CASSVTGTNTEAFF
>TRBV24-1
CATSGHTGSVGLAGHTGELFF
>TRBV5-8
CASSPSFGTANNQPQHF
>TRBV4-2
CASSPSTATPNQPQHF
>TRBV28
CASSRLKSGTGAREQYF
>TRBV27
CASTPGGTGIEAFF
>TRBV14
CASSQDIGVAISYNEQFF
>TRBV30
CAWSGGNKQETQYF
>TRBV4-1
CASSQVAGADQETQYF
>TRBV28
CASTTQGEKNTEAFF
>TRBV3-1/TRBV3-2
CASSQASGIQETQYF
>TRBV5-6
CASSLVTGLRYEQYF
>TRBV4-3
CASSPREGHTDTQYF
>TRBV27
CASSLYPGGPYEQYF
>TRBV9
CASSVDLYSPLHF
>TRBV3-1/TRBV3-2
CASSAARAREYGYTF
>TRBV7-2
CASSRTVDQPQHF
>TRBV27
CASSGTASSYNEQFF
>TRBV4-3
CASSTQREGADTQYF
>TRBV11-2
CASSLDTTGFRQQYF
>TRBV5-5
CASSLVPTWTGGEETQYF
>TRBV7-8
CASSPGQGFNYGYTF
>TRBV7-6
CASSWTSGISYEQYF
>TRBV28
CASSDPGQGYEQYF
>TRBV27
CARGLWTVTYEQYF
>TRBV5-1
CASSRGQGNGYTF
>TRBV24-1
CATSAWPNTGELFF
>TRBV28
CASSLGGYGYTF
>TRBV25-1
CASTKGTGGAGYTF
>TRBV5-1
CASSQGLATEAFF
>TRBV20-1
CSASQFNYGYTF
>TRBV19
CASSEPSLTPLEQYF
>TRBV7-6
CASSLSGHMNTEAFF
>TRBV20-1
CSASKLYNEQFF
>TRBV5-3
CARSLVPGQGTSYEQYF
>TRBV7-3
CASSLESGGVHEQYF
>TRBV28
CASSLGGAGRGNTIYF